This TCR beta chain was found in a study of CD8 T cells in Susac syndrome. CDR3 length equals 15 residues. V was pared by 0 bases and J by 5 bases, with 4 bases of the junction left unmatched. Looked up from germline, CDR1 is LGHNA and CDR2 is YNFKEQ. Regarding this clonotype: Its antigen is as yet unknown.

Study-level points and caveats: Acknowledgment was made by the study that its TCR sequencing and HLA analysis involved a relatively small number of individuals.

Through negative isolation, CD4+ and CD8+ T cells were obtained, while TEMRA cells were enriched using FACS. Random hexamers were used to reverse transcribe the RNA input (roughly 0.5 to 1 ug). Multiplex PCR with immunoSEQ amplified the TCR beta CDR3 across 54 Vbeta and 13 Jbeta. TCRdb passed the immunoSEQ multiplex PCR reads through MiXCR, listing each CDR3 protein once. The sample shows 150,000 to 200,000 distinct CDR3 sequences, roughly 95% of them seen only once. The sequence was obtained from a human donor in good health. Sequencing was carried out using CD4+ T cells from PBMCs. The V and J genes are TRBV4-2 and TRBJ2-3; TRBD2 matches at 8 bases. CDR3 sequence: CASSQDREGIDTQYF. CDR3 in DNA: TGTGCCAGCAGCCAAGATCGGGAGGGAATAGATACGCAGTATTTT.